The 26 T cell receptor beta chains reported below all come from one sample, sequenced in a study of blood T cell repertoires in COVID-19. Generated by immunoSEQ multiplex PCR, the TCRdb table keeps only in-frame clones and is missing some. The data contain around 360,000 clones, approximately 89% of them singletons. Sequenced: PBMCs or T cells enriched from blood (not recorded which). These receptor sequences come from a man aged 35 to 55 in a cohort exposed to, infected with or recovered from COVID-19 (not recorded which).

The V gene is TRBV27, the J gene TRBJ2-3; the D gene is possibly TRBD1 (6 bases). Germline lookup yields CDR1 MNHEY and CDR2 SMNVEV (reference sequence). With 6 bases removed from V and 4 bases from J, the gap between germline ends came to 17 bases. The CDR3 has 15 residues. The CDR3 region has the DNA TGTGCCAGCAGCCAGGGACACCGAGGCCCAGATACGCAGTATTTT. This gives the protein CASSQGHRGPDTQYF.

The J gene is TRBJ1-2, the V gene TRBV7-3, with 9 bases lining up with TRBD1. CDR1 is SGHTA, CDR2 FQGTGA, per germline. The CDR3 extends over 15 amino acids. Unmatched junction bases numbered 6, after V lost 5 bases and J lost 2 bases. As DNA, the CDR3 is TGTGCCAGCAGCAAGGGACAGGGCGAGAACTATGGCTACACCTTC. This encodes CASSKGQGENYGYTF.

This clone was detected once. The rearrangement uses TRBV11-2 and TRBJ2-3, with 11 bases lining up with TRBD2. V lost 6 bases to trimming and J lost 1 base; unmatched junction nucleotides: 9. CDR1 is SGHAT, CDR2 FQNNGV, per germline. CDR3 length equals 17 residues. CDR3 DNA sequence: TGTGCCAGCAGGCCTCGACTAGCGGGACTACGCACAGATACGCAGTATTTT. It codes for CASRPRLAGLRTDTQYF. Full variable domain (outside the CDR3, taken from reference TRBV11-2 and TRBJ2-3): EAGVAQSPRYKIIEKRQSVAFWCNPISGHATLYWYQQILGQGPKLLIQFQNNGVVDDSQLPKDRFSAERLKGVDSTLKIQPAKLEDSAVYLCASRPRLAGLRTDTQYFGPGTRLTVL.

The chain is built from TRBV19 and TRBJ2-6, with 8 bases matching TRBD1. The CDR3 sequence is 20 residues long. J was trimmed by 0 bases and V by 1 base; bases with no gene match: 11. Germline CDR1 and CDR2: LNHDA and SQIVND (reference sequence). The CDR3 sequence is CASSIGGRQGSSSGANVLTF. The CDR3 DNA is TGTGCCAGTAGTATAGGGGGGCGACAGGGGAGTTCCTCTGGGGCCAACGTCCTGACTTTC.

This chain links TRBV27 with TRBJ1-4; no firm D call. Germline V CDR1 and CDR2: MNHEY, SMNVEV (reference sequence). The CDR3 length is 14 residues. Trimming pared 5 bases from V and 8 bases from J, leaving 15 bases between. This chain's CDR3 is CASSGMNPGEKLFF. CDR3 DNA sequence: TGTGCCAGCAGTGGTATGAACCCCGGGGAAAAACTGTTTTTT. The entire variable domain, with the rest obtained from reference TRBV27 and TRBJ1-4, is as follows: EAQVTQNPRYLITVTGKKLTVTCSQNMNHEYMSWYRQDPGLGLRQIYYSMNVEVTDKGDVPEGYKVSRKEKRNFPLILESPSPNQTSLYFCASSGMNPGEKLFFGSGTQLSVL.

The rearrangement joins TRBV5-4 to TRBJ2-2; tentatively, D is TRBD2 (6 bases). The CDR3 length is 16 residues. V gave up 4 bases and J gave up 3 bases, with 16 bases separating them. Germline V gene data show CDR1 as SGHNT and CDR2 as YYREEE (reference sequence). The CDR3 sequence is CASSHDRDSYTGELFF. The CDR3 nucleotides are TGTGCCAGCAGCCACGACCGGGACTCATACACCGGGGAGCTGTTTTTT.

This chain uses TRBV5-4 with TRBJ1-2, with 9 bases lining up with TRBD1. The germline CDR1 and CDR2 sequences are SGHNT and YYREEE (reference sequence). After removal of 1 base from V and 1 base from J, the junction contained 2 bases not matched to a gene. CDR3 size: 15 residues. CDR3 coding DNA: TGTGCCAGCAGCTTGCCGGGACAGGGTAACTATGGCTACACCTTC. This gives the protein CASSLPGQGNYGYTF.

A single count supports this clone. This chain links TRBV9 with TRBJ2-1, with 8 bases aligning to TRBD1. The germline V gene encodes CDR1 SGDLS and CDR2 YYNGEE. CDR3 length: 14 amino acids. V gave up 1 base and J gave up 7 bases; unmatched junction bases: 4. The CDR3 spells CASSVTGGLNEQFF. Here the CDR3 DNA reads TGTGCCAGCAGCGTAACAGGGGGGTTGAATGAGCAGTTCTTC.

CDR3 sequence: CAWSVRSRGEQFF. The DNA for the CDR3 is TGTGCCTGGAGTGTACGTAGTAGGGGTGAGCAGTTCTTC. J is TRBJ2-1 and V is TRBV30; a weak D match, TRBD1 (5 bases). With 0 bases removed from V and 9 bases from J, the gap between germline ends came to 12 bases. The germline gives CDR1 GTSNPN, CDR2 SVGIG (reference sequence). This CDR3 region has 13 residues. Full variable domain (rest looked up from reference TRBV30 and TRBJ2-1): SQTIHQWPATLVQPVGSPLSLECTVEGTSNPNLYWYRQAAGRGLQLLFYSVGIGQISSEVPQNLSASRPQDRQFILSSKKLLLSDSGFYLCAWSVRSRGEQFFGPGTRLTVL.

This CDR3 is CASSQSNRRTLYEQYF. As DNA, the CDR3 is TGCGCCAGCAGTCAATCTAACCGACGGACTCTCTACGAGCAGTACTTC. The V gene is TRBV23-1, the J gene TRBJ2-7, with D perhaps matching TRBD2 (5 bases). TRBV23-1 qualifies as an ORF whose function is uncertain. Trimming pared 0 bases from V and 3 bases from J, leaving 15 bases between. This CDR3 contains 16 residues.

The V gene is TRBV18, the J gene TRBJ2-1, with a possible D match to TRBD2 (5 bases). CDR3 size: 15 residues. Germline assignment: CDR1 KGHSH and CDR2 LQKENI. The V gene lost 2 bases and the J gene lost 4 bases, with 12 bases spanning the gap. CDR3: CASSPTADLYNEQFF. The CDR3 DNA sequence: TGTGCCAGCTCACCAACAGCGGACCTTTACAATGAGCAGTTCTTC.

The V gene is TRBV7-6, the J gene TRBJ1-3, with unresolved D. The CDR3 spans 14 residues. Germline V gene sequence: CDR1 SGHVS, CDR2 FNYEAQ. V gave up 2 bases and J gave up 4 bases, with 9 bases separating them. The CDR3 DNA reads TGTGCCAGCAGCTTATTGTTATCCGGAAACACCATATATTTT. Protein: CASSLLLSGNTIYF.

The chain carries TRBV6-5 and TRBJ2-1; D gene unclear. Per the germline V gene, CDR1 is MNHEY and CDR2 is SVGAGI. The CDR3 loop spans 16 amino acids. Trimming took 2 bases from V and 2 from J, leaving 13 bases between them. DNA for the CDR3: TGTGCCAGCAGTTACACCCCCCTAGAACCCTACAATGAGCAGTTCTTC. Translation: CASSYTPLEPYNEQFF.

V gene TRBV4-1 combines with J gene TRBJ2-2; D is possibly TRBD1 (6 bases). Germline CDR1 and CDR2: MGHRA and YSYEKL. Trimming removed 3 bases from V and 6 bases from J, with 11 bases in between. The CDR3 has 14 residues. CDR3 protein: CASSQTAGAGELFF. DNA for the CDR3: TGCGCCAGCAGCCAGACGGCAGGGGCCGGGGAGCTGTTTTTT.

The chain uses TRBV30 and TRBJ2-3; 9 bases fit TRBD2. Germline V gene data show CDR1 as GTSNPN and CDR2 as SVGIG (reference sequence). This CDR3 is built from 15 residues. After removal of 4 bases from V and 0 bases from J, the junction contained 5 bases not matched to a gene. The CDR3 DNA reads as TGTGCCTGGAACCCGACTAGCGGAAGCACAGATACGCAGTATTTT. The encoded protein is CAWNPTSGSTDTQYF.

This clone has a single count. The chain joins TRBV10-1 to TRBJ2-3; TRBD2 might be the D (5 bases). CDR1 and CDR2 (germline): WNHNN, SYGVQD (reference sequence). Trimming removed 2 bases from V and 0 bases from J, with 9 bases in between. The CDR3 length is 15 residues. The CDR3 region has the DNA TGCGCCAGCAGTGAGGCAGCGGTGAGCACAGATACGCAGTATTTT. Amino acids: CASSEAAVSTDTQYF.

The CDR3 spells CATSDFLASGDNTGELFF. The CDR3, as DNA: TGTGCCACCAGTGATTTTCTTGCTAGCGGGGATAACACCGGGGAGCTGTTTTTT. The V call is TRBV24-1, the J call TRBJ2-2, with TRBD2 matching over 9 bases. The germline V gene encodes CDR1 KGHDR and CDR2 SFDVKD. The J segment lost 2 bases and the V segment lost 1 base, leaving 7 bases of the junction unmatched. The CDR3 length is 18 residues.

The V call is TRBV27, the J call TRBJ2-5, with TRBD2 matching 14 bases. The CDR3 sequence is 16 residues long. CDR1 and CDR2 from the germline V gene are MNHEY and SMNVEV (reference sequence). V shed 4 bases and J 7 bases; nucleotides not matched to a gene: 8. The CDR3 DNA reads as TGTGCCAGCAGTTCTGGGACTAGCGGGAGTTCGGGGACCCAGTACTTC. It yields the protein CASSSGTSGSSGTQYF.

The V gene is TRBV30, the J gene TRBJ2-2, with D hard to call. Between the trimmed V and J ends, which lost 0 bases and 5 bases, there was a span of 7 bases. Germline V gives CDR1 GTSNPN, CDR2 SVGIG (reference sequence). The CDR3 sequence is 13 residues long. The CDR3 DNA reads TGTGCCTGGAGTGTACAATGGACCGGGGAGCTGTTTTTT. It yields the protein CAWSVQWTGELFF. Full variable domain (outside the CDR3, taken from reference TRBV30 and TRBJ2-2): SQTIHQWPATLVQPVGSPLSLECTVEGTSNPNLYWYRQAAGRGLQLLFYSVGIGQISSEVPQNLSASRPQDRQFILSSKKLLLSDSGFYLCAWSVQWTGELFFGEGSRLTVL.

The chain uses TRBV19 and TRBJ2-1, with 8 nucleotides matching TRBD1. Germline values: CDR1 LNHDA, CDR2 SQIVND (reference sequence). CDR3 length: 14 amino acids. With 9 bases clipped from V and 8 bases from J, the junction kept 12 bases outside the gene matches. CDR3 nucleotide sequence: TGTGCCAGCGCCGGGACAGGCTTGACCTATGAGCAGTTCTTC. This translates into CASAGTGLTYEQFF. The entire variable domain, with the rest obtained from reference TRBV19 and TRBJ2-1, is as follows: DGGITQSPKYLFRKEGQNVTLSCEQNLNHDAMYWYRQDPGQGLRLIYYSQIVNDFQKGDIAEGYSVSREKKESFPLTVTSAQKNPTAFYLCASAGTGLTYEQFFGPGTRLTVL.

The chain carries TRBV19 and TRBJ1-1; no clear D. Looked up from germline, CDR1 is LNHDA and CDR2 is SQIVND (reference sequence). The ends were cut back, 1 base at V and 0 bases at J, with 15 bases in the middle. The CDR3 sequence is 17 residues long. This chain's CDR3 is CASSIGARTWMNTEAFF. Written as DNA, the CDR3 is TGTGCCAGTAGTATAGGGGCACGTACATGGATGAACACTGAAGCTTTCTTT.

This chain uses TRBV28 with TRBJ2-7, with no clear D. The germline CDR1 and CDR2 sequences are MDHEN and SYDVKM. The CDR3 has 13 amino acids. V lost 5 bases, J lost 7 bases, and 15 bases lay in between. CDR3 nucleotide sequence: TGTGCCAGCAGTCCCTCGCGTTTGAGAGAGCAGTACTTC. This sequence encodes CASSPSRLREQYF.

The gene calls are TRBV28 and TRBJ1-5; tentative D call: TRBD1 (5 bases). V was cut by 11 bases and J by 3 bases, with 17 bases left in between. Germline values: CDR1 MDHEN, CDR2 SYDVKM. The CDR3 has 14 residues. CDR3 nucleotides: TGTGCCGGAAGGTCAGGGAACTTCAATCAGCCCCAGCATTTT. It encodes CAGRSGNFNQPQHF.

The chain couples TRBV7-2 to TRBJ1-5, with D perhaps TRBD1 (6 bases). This CDR3 is 14 amino acids long. With 5 bases removed from V and 6 bases from J, the gap between germline ends came to 14 bases. Germline CDR1 and CDR2: SGHTA and FQGNSA. In nucleotides, the CDR3 is TGTGCCAGCAGCACCGGGACAATAAGTCAGCCCCAGCATTTT. Its protein is CASSTGTISQPQHF.

The chain joins TRBV18 to TRBJ2-6; possibly TRBD1 for D (5 bases). Between the trimmed V and J ends, which lost 2 bases and 1 base, there was a span of 12 bases. The CDR3 contains 17 residues. From germline, CDR1 is KGHSH and CDR2 LQKENI. The CDR3 reads CASSPRQSRSGANVLTF. The CDR3 coding sequence is TGTGCCAGCTCACCAAGACAGTCCAGATCTGGGGCCAACGTCCTGACTTTC.

This chain links TRBV5-1 with TRBJ2-7; TRBD1 agrees at 9 bases. Germline lookup yields CDR1 SGHRS and CDR2 YFSETQ. CDR3 length equals 17 residues. The ends lost 2 bases at V and 0 bases at J; junction bases unmatched: 9. Here the CDR3 DNA reads TGCGCCAGCAGCTTTATCCCCGGGACAGGGAGCTCCTACGAGCAGTACTTC. Its translation is CASSFIPGTGSSYEQYF.